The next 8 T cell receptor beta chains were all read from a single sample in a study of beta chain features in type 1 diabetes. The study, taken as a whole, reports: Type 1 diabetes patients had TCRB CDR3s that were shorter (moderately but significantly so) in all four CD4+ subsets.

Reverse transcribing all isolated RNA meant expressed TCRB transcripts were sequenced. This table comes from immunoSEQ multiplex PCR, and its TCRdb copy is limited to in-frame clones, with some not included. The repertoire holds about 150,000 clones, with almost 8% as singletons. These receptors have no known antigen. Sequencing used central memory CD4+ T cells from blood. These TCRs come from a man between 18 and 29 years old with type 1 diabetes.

The CDR3 sequence is CASSPNAPTQNEQFF. The CDR3 nucleotides are TGTGCCAGCAGCCCGAACGCCCCTACACAGAATGAGCAGTTCTTC. The chain uses TRBV11-2 and TRBJ2-1; D is ambiguous. The CDR3 has 15 residues. CDR1 is SGHAT, CDR2 FQNNGV, per germline. Trimming removed 5 bases at V and 7 bases at J, with 18 bases between. Complete variable domain (other parts from reference TRBV11-2 and TRBJ2-1): EAGVAQSPRYKIIEKRQSVAFWCNPISGHATLYWYQQILGQGPKLLIQFQNNGVVDDSQLPKDRFSAERLKGVDSTLKIQPAKLEDSAVYLCASSPNAPTQNEQFFGPGTRLTVL.

The CDR3 DNA follows: TGCGCCAGCAGCCCCGACAGGGATACTGAAGCTTTCTTT. This encodes CASSPDRDTEAFF. V gene TRBV23-1 combines with J gene TRBJ1-1; 7 positions match TRBD1. TRBV23-1 is assigned to the ORF class and has an uncertain function. Losses at the gene ends were 6 bases for V and 5 bases for J; bases not matched to a gene: 6. This CDR3 is built from 13 residues.

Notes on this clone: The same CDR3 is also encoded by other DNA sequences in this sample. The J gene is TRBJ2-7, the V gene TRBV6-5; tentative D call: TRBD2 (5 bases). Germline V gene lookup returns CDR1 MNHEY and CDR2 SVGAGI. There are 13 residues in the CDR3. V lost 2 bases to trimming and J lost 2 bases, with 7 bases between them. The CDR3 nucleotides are TGTGCCAGCAGTTACCCCGGGACCTACGAGCAGTACTTC. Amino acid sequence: CASSYPGTYEQYF.

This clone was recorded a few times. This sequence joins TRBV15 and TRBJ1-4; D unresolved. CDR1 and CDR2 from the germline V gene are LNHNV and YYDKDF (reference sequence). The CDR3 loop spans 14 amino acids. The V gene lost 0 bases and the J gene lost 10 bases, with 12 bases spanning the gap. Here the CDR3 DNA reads TGTGCCACCAGCAGAGACGTTTATGAGGGAAAACTGTTTTTT. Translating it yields CATSRDVYEGKLFF.

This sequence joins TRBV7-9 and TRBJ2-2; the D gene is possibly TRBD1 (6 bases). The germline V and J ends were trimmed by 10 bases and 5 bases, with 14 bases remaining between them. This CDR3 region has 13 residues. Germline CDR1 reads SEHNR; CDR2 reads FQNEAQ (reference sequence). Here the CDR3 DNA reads TGTGCCAAGGGGAACAGGGCTACCGGGGAGCTGTTTTTT. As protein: CAKGNRATGELFF.

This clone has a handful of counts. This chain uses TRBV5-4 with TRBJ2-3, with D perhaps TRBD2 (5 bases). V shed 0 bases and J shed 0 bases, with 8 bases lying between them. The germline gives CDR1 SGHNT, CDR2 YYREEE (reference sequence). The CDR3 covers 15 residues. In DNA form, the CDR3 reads TGTGCCAGCAGCTTGGTCGGGGTGAGCACAGATACGCAGTATTTT. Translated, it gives CASSLVGVSTDTQYF.

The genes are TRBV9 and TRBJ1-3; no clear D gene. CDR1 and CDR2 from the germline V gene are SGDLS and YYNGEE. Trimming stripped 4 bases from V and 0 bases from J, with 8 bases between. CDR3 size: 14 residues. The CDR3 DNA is TGTGCCAGCAGCCCCACGGTCTCTGGAAACACCATATATTTT. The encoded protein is CASSPTVSGNTIYF.

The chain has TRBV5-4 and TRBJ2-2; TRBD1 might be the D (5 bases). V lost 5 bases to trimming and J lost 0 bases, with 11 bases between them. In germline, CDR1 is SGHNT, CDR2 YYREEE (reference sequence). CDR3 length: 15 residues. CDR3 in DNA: TGTGCCAGCAGTTTATGGACAACGAACACCGGGGAGCTGTTTTTT. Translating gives CASSLWTTNTGELFF.